This T cell receptor (beta chain) was profiled in a study of blood T cell repertoires in COVID-19. Study-level background: Donors in the United States, Italy and Spain gave samples during acute or convalescent COVID-19.

In the original processing: Amplification of reference gene primers provided the estimated nucleated cell counts. Libraries were prepared by immunoSEQ multiplex PCR; TCRdb keeps only in-frame clonotypes and omits some of them. That table is the source of V, J and clone size, and D and trimming were worked out from the DNA. The table has approximately 270,000 clones, 70% to 90% seen once. Sequencing input: peripheral blood. The sequence came from a woman aged 70-85 years with acute or convalescent COVID-19.

The CDR3 DNA sequence: TGTGCCAGCAGGTTGAGCGAGCAGTACTTC. It translates to CASRLSEQYF. J is TRBJ2-7 and V is TRBV6-5; D call uncertain. The germline V gene has CDR1 MNHEY and CDR2 SVGAGI. The CDR3 is 10 amino acids. V gave up 6 bases and J gave up 6 bases, with 6 bases separating them.